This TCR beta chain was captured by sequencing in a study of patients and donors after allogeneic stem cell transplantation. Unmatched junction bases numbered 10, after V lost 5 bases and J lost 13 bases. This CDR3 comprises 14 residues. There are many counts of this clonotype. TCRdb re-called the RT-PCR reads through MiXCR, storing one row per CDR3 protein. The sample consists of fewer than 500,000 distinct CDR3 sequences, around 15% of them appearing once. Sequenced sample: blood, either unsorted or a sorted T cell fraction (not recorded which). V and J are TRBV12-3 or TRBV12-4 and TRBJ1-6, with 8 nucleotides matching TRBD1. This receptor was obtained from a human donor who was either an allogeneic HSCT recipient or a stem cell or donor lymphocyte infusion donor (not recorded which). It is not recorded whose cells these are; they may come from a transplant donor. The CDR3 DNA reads TGTGCCAGCAGTCCTCAGGGGGCAAGTGCTCCCCTCCACTTT. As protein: CASSPQGASAPLHF.